This T cell receptor (beta chain) is from a study of T cell changes during pregnancy in multiple sclerosis (dated by TCRdb to the late 2010s). A note on the overall study: Changes in the T cell repertoire over the course of pregnancy were examined in this study in women with multiple sclerosis.

The library relied on the immunoSEQ multiplex PCR assay. Not all clones reach the TCRdb copy of this immuneACCESS table, which keeps in-frame sequences only. Checked studies attribute under half of the gap to unresolved V genes and leave the rest unexplained. The sample table shows 75,000 to 95,000 clones, and around 94% are seen once. Of the sample, 2% to 2.5% falls within the top ten clones. On this clone: This clone's antigen is unknown. The record has no base qualities; no much larger clone is one base away.

The CDR3 spans 14 residues, from the cysteine through the phenylalanine. Just CDR3 DNA is preserved here, 42 bases in frame from base 1. V and J are trimmed by 6 bases and 2 bases, and the gene matches miss 5 bases of the junction. As encoded in the germline V gene, CDR1 is SGHVS while CDR2 is FNYEAQ. This specimen was peripheral blood, taken after pregnancy. The chain is made from TRBV7-6 and TRBJ2-7, with TRBD2 identical over 9 junction bases. The sequence was collected from a female donor with multiple sclerosis, enrolled in a pregnancy study. The CDR3 amino acid sequence is: CASSLTSGTYEQYF. The nucleotide sequence reads as follows: TGTGCCAGCAGTCTGACTAGCGGAACCTACGAGCAGTACTTC.